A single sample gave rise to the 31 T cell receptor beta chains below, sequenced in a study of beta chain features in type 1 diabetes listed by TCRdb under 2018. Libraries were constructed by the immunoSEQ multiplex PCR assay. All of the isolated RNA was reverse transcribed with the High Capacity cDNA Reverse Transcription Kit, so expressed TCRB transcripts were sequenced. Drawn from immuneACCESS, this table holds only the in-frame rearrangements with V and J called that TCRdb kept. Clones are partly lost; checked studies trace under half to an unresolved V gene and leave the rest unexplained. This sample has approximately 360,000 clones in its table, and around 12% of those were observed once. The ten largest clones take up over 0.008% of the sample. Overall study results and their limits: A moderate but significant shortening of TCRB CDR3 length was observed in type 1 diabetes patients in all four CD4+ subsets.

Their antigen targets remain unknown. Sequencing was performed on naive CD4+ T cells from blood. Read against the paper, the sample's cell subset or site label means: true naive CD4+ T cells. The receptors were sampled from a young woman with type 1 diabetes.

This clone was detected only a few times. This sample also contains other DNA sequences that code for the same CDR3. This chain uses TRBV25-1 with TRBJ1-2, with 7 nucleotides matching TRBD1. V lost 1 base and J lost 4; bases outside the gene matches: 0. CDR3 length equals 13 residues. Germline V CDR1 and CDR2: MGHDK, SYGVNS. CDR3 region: CASSESGGYGYTF. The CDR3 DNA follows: TGTGCCAGCAGTGAATCAGGGGGCTATGGCTACACCTTC.

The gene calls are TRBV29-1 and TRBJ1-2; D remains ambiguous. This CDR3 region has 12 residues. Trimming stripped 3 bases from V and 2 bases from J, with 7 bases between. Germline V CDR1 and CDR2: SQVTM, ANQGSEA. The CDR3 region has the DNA TGCAGCGTTGACAGTCCCAACTATGGCTACACCTTC. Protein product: CSVDSPNYGYTF.

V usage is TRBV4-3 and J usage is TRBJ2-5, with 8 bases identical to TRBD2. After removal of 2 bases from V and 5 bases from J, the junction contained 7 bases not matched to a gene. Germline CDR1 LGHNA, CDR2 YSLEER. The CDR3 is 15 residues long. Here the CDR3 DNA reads TGCGCCAGCAGCCAATCCTCCGGCGGGGGGGAGACCCAGTACTTC. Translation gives CASSQSSGGGETQYF.

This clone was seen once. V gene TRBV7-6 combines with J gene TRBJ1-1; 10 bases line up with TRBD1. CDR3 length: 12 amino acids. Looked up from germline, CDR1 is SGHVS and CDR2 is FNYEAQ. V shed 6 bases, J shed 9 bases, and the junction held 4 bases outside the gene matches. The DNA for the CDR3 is TGTGCCAGCAGTCCGGGACAGGGGCAAGCTTTCTTT. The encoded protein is CASSPGQGQAFF.

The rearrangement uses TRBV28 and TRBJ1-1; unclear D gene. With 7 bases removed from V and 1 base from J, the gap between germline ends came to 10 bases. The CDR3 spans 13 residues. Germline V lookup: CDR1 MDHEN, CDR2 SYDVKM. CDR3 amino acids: CASISSSNTEAFF. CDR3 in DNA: TGTGCCAGCATATCCTCTTCGAACACTGAAGCTTTCTTT.

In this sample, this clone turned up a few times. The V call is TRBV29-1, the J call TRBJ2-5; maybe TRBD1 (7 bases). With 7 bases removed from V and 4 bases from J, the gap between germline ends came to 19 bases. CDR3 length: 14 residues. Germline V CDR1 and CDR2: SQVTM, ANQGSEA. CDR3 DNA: TGCAGCGCTGGCCCCGGAGGGGGCGGAGAGACCCAGTACTTC. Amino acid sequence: CSAGPGGGGETQYF.

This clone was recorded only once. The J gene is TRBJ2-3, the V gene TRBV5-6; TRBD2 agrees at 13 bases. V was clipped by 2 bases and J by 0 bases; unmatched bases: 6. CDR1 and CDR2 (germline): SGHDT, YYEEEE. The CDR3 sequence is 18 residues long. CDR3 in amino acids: CASSFTSGRGTSTDTQYF. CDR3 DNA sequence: TGTGCCAGCAGCTTTACTAGCGGGAGGGGAACTAGCACAGATACGCAGTATTTT.

The CDR3 is CASSPGVYEQYF. In DNA, the CDR3 is TGTGCCAGCAGCCCGGGTGTGTACGAGCAGTACTTC. This chain joins TRBV11-2 and TRBJ2-7; D not resolved. Germline V gene data show CDR1 as SGHAT and CDR2 as FQNNGV. V was trimmed by 5 bases and J by 4 bases, leaving 9 bases between them. The CDR3 contains 12 residues.

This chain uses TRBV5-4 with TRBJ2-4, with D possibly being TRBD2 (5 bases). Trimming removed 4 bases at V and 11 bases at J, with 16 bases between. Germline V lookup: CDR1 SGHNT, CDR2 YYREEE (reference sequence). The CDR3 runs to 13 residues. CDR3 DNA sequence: TGTGCCAGCAGCGGCGGAGGCCCCGGCGTTCAGTACTTC. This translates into CASSGGGPGVQYF.

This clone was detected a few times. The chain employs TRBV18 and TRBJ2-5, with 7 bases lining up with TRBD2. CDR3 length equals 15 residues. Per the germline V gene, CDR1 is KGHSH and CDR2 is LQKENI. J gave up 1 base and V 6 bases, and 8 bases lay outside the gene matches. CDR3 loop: CASSRSGALQETQYF. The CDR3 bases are TGTGCCAGCTCTCGAAGCGGGGCGCTCCAAGAGACCCAGTACTTC.

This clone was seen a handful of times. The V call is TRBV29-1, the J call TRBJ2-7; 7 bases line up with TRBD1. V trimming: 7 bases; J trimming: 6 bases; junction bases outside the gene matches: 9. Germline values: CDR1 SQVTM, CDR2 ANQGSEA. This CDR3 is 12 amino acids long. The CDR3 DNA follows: TGCAGCGCCGCCCAGACAGGGATCGAGCAGTACTTC. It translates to CSAAQTGIEQYF.

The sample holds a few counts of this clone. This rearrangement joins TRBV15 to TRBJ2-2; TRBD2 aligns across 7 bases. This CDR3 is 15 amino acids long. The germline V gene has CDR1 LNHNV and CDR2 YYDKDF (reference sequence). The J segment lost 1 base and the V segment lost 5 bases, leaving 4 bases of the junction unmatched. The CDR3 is CATSFLAVNTGELFF. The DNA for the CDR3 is TGTGCCACCAGCTTTCTAGCGGTGAACACCGGGGAGCTGTTTTTT.

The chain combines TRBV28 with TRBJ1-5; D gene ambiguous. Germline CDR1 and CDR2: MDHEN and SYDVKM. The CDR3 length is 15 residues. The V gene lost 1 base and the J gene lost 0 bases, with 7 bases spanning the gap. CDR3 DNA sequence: TGTGCCAGCAGTTTATTCTCTTATAGCAATCAGCCCCAGCATTTT. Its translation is CASSLFSYSNQPQHF.

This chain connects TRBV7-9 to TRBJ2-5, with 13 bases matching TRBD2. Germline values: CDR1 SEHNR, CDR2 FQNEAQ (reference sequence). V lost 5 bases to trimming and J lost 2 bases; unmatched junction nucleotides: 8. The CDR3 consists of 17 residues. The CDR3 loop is CASSPGTSGAPQETQYF. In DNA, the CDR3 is TGTGCCAGCAGCCCAGGGACTAGCGGGGCCCCTCAAGAGACCCAGTACTTC. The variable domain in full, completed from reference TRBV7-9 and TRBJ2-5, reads DTGVSQNPRHKITKRGQNVTFRCDPISEHNRLYWYRQTLGQGPEFLTYFQNEAQLEKSRLLSDRFSAERPKGSFSTLEIQRTEQGDSAMYLCASSPGTSGAPQETQYFGPGTRLLVL.

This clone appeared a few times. CDR3 loop: CASSLFGRGTGSEQYF. CDR3 sequence (DNA): TGTGCCAGCAGCTTGTTTGGGAGGGGGACCGGGTCCGAGCAGTACTTC. This chain uses TRBV5-4 with TRBJ2-7, with D possibly TRBD2 on 7 matching bases. V lost 1 base and J 6 bases, leaving 20 bases between the germline ends. From germline, CDR1 is SGHNT and CDR2 YYREEE (reference sequence). The CDR3 runs to 16 residues.

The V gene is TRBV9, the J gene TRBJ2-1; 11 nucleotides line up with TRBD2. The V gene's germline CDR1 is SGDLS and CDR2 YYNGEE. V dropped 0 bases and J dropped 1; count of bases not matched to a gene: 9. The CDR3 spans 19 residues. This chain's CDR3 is CASSVGTSGSFRSYNEQFF. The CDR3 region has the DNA TGTGCCAGCAGCGTAGGTACTAGCGGGAGCTTTAGGTCCTACAATGAGCAGTTCTTC.

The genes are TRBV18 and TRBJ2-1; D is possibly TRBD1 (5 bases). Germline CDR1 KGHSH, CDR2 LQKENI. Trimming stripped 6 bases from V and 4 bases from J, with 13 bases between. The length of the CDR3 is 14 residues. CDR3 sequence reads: CASSPREVYNEQFF. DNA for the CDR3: TGTGCCAGCTCCCCCAGGGAAGTGTACAATGAGCAGTTCTTC.

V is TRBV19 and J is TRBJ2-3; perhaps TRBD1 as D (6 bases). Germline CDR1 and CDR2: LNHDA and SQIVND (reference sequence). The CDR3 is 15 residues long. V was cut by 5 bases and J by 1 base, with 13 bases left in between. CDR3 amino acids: CASSSSWTGTDTQYF. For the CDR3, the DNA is TGTGCCAGTAGTTCCTCCTGGACAGGCACAGATACGCAGTATTTT. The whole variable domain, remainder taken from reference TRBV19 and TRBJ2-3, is DGGITQSPKYLFRKEGQNVTLSCEQNLNHDAMYWYRQDPGQGLRLIYYSQIVNDFQKGDIAEGYSVSREKKESFPLTVTSAQKNPTAFYLCASSSSWTGTDTQYFGPGTRLTVL.

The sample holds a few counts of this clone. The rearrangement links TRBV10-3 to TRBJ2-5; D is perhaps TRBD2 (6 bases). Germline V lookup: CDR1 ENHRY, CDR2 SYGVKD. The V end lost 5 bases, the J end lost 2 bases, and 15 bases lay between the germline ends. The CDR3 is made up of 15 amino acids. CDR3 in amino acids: CAISSSDGGQETQYF. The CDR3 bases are TGTGCCATCAGTTCGTCGGACGGGGGACAAGAGACCCAGTACTTC.

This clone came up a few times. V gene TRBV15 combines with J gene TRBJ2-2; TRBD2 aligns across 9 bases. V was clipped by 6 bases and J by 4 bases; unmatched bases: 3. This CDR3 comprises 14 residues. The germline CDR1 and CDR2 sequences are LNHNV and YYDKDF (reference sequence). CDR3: CATRRGGRTGELFF. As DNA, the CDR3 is TGTGCCACCAGGCGGGGGGGGCGCACCGGGGAGCTGTTTTTT.

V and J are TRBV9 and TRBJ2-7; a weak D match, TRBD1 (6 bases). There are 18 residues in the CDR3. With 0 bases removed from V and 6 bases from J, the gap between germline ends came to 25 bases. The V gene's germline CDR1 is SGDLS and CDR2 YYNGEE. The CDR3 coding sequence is TGTGCCAGCAGCGTAGGTCCCCGCCCGGACAGTCGGGGAGCCGAGCAGTACTTC. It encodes CASSVGPRPDSRGAEQYF. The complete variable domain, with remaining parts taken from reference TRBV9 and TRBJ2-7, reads DSGVTQTPKHLITATGQRVTLRCSPRSGDLSVYWYQQSLDQGLQFLIQYYNGEERAKGNILERFSAQQFPDLHSELNLSSLELGDSALYFCASSVGPRPDSRGAEQYFGPGTRLTVT.

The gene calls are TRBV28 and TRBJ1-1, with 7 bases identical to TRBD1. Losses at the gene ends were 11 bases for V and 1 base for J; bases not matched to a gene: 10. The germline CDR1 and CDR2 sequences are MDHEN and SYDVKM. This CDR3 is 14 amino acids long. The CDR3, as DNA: TGTGCCTTAACTTCCCGACAGGGGAACACTGAAGCTTTCTTT. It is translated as CALTSRQGNTEAFF.

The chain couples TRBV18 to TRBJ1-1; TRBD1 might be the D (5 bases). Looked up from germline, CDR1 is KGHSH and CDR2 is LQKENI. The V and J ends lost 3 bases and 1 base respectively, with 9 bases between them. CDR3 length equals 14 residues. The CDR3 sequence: CASSPKTENTEAFF. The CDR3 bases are TGTGCCAGCTCACCCAAGACAGAGAACACTGAAGCTTTCTTT.

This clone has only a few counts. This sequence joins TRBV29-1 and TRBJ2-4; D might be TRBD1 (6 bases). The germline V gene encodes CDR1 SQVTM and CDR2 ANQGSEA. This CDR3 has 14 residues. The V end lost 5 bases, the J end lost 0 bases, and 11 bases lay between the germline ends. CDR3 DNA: TGCAGCGTTTCAGACAGGCTAGCCAAAAACATTCAGTACTTC. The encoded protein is CSVSDRLAKNIQYF. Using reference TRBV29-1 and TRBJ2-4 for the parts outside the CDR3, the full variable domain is SAVISQKPSRDICQRGTSLTIQCQVDSQVTMMFWYRQQPGQSLTLIATANQGSEATYESGFVIDKFPISRPNLTFSTLTVSNMSPEDSSIYLCSVSDRLAKNIQYFGAGTRLSVL.

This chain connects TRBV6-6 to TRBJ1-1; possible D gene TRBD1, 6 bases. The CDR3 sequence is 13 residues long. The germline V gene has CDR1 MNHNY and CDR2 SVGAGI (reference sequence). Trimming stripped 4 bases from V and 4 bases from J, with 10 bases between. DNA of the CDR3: TGTGCCAGCAGTTCAACAGGGCCCACTGAAGCTTTCTTT. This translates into CASSSTGPTEAFF.

The CDR3 DNA is TGTGCCAGCCCACAGGGGTCAGCAGATACGCAGTATTTT. Protein product: CASPQGSADTQYF. The V and J genes are TRBV2 and TRBJ2-3; TRBD1 matches 7 bases. With 8 bases clipped from V and 4 bases from J, the junction kept 6 bases outside the gene matches. This CDR3 has 13 residues. Per the germline V gene, CDR1 is SNHLY and CDR2 is FYNNEI.

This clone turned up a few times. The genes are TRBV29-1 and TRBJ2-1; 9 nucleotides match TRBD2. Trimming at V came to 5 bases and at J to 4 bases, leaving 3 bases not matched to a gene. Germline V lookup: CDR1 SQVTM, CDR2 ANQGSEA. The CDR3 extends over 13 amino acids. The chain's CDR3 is CSVSTSGYNEQFF. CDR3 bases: TGCAGCGTTTCGACTAGCGGTTACAATGAGCAGTTCTTC.

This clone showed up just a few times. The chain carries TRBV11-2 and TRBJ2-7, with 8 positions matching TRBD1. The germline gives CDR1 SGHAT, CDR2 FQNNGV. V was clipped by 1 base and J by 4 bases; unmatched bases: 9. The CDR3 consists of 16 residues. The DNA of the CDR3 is TGTGCCAGCAGCTTAGTATTCAGGGGGCGTAATTACGAGCAGTACTTC. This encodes CASSLVFRGRNYEQYF.

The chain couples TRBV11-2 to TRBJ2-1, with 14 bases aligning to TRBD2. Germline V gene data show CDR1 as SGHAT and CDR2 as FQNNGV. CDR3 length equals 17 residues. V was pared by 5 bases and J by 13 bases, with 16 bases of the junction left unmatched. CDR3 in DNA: TGTGCCAGCAGCCCGACCTCCGGGACTAGCGGGAGTCGACATCAGTTCTTC. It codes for CASSPTSGTSGSRHQFF.

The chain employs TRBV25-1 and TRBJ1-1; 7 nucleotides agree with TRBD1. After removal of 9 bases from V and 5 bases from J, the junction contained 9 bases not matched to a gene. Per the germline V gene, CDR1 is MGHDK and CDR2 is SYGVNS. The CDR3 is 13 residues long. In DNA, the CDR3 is TGTGCCAGTGGGGACAGCCGTAGGACTGAAGCTTTCTTT. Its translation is CASGDSRRTEAFF.

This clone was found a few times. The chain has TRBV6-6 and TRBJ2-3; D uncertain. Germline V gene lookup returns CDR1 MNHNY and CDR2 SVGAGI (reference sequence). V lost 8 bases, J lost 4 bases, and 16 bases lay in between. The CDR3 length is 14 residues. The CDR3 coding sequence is TGTGCCAGCCGCGAACTTCGAAGAGCAGATACGCAGTATTTT. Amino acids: CASRELRRADTQYF.